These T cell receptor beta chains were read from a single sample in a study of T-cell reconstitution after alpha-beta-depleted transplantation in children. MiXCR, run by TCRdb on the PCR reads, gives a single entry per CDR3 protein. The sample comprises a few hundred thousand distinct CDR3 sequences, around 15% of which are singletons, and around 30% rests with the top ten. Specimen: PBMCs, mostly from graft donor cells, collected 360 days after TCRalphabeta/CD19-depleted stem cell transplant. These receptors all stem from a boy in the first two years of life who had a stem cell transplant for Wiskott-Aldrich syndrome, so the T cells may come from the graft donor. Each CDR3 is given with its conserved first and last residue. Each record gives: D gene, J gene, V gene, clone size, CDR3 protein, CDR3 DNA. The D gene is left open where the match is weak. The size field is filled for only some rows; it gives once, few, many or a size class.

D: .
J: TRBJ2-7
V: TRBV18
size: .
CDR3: CASSPLGGTGVGEQYF
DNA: TGTGCCAGCTCACCCTTGGGAGGGACAGGCGTGGGCGAGCAGTACTTC

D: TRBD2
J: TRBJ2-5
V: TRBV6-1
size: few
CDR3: CASSGLAGIQETQYF
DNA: TGTGCCAGCAGTGGACTAGCGGGAATCCAAGAGACCCAGTACTTC

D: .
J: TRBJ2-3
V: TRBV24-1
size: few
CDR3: CATSGVGTVDTDTQYF
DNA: TGTGCCACCAGTGGCGTCGGGACGGTCGACACAGATACGCAGTATTTT

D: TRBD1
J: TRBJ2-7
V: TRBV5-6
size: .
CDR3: CASSYRRQGPSYEQYF
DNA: TGTGCCAGCAGCTACAGACGACAGGGTCCGTCCTACGAGCAGTACTTC

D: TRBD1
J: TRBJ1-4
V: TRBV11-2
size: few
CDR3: CASSLYRGRREKLFF
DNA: TGTGCCAGCAGCCTTTACAGGGGGCGAAGGGAAAAACTGTTTTTT

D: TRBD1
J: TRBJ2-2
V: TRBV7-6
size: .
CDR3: CASSFRQGAYTGELFF
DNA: TGTGCCAGCAGCTTTAGACAGGGGGCCTACACCGGGGAGCTGTTTTTT

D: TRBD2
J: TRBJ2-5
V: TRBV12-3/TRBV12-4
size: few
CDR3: CASRGTRGETQYF
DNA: TGTGCCAGTCGCGGGACTAGGGGTGAGACCCAGTACTTC

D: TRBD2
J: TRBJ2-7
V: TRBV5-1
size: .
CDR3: CASSSGLAVIYEQYF
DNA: TGCGCCAGCAGCTCGGGACTAGCGGTTATCTACGAGCAGTACTTC

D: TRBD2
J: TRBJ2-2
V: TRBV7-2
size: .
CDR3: CASSARLAGRARELFF
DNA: TGTGCCAGCAGCGCCAGACTAGCGGGGCGAGCTAGGGAGCTGTTTTTT

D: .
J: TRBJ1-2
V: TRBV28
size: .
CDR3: CASAIWGLNYGYTF
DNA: TGTGCCAGCGCAATTTGGGGGTTAAACTATGGCTACACCTTC

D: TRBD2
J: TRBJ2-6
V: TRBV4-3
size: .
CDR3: CASSQDIAGGPRANVLTF
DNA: TGCGCCAGCAGCCAGGATATAGCGGGAGGGCCGAGGGCCAACGTCCTGACTTTC

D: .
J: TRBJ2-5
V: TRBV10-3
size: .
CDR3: CAISRAQETQYF
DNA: TGTGCCATCAGCAGGGCTCAAGAGACCCAGTACTTC

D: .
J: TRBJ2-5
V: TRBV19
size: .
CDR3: CASSIRLALQETQYF
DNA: TGTGCCAGTAGTATCAGACTCGCTCTCCAAGAGACCCAGTACTTC

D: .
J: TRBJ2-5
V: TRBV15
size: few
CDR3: CATSSQFQETQYF
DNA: TGTGCCACCAGCAGCCAGTTCCAAGAGACCCAGTACTTC

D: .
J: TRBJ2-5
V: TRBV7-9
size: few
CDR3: CASDRDSGGVETQYF
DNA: TGTGCCAGTGACAGGGACTCTGGAGGCGTGGAGACCCAGTACTTC

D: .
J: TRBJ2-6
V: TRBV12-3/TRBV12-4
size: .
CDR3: CASSHFPGRSSGANVLTF
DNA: TGTGCCAGCAGTCACTTCCCGGGACGGTCCTCTGGGGCCAACGTCCTGACTTTC

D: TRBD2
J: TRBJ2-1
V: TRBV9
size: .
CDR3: CASSPLAGVSYNEQFF
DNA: TGTGCCAGCAGCCCACTAGCGGGAGTCTCCTACAATGAGCAGTTCTTC

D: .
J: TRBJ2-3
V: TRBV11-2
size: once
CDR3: CASSLDPGHFATDTQYF
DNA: TGTGCCAGCAGCTTAGACCCCGGACATTTTGCAACAGATACGCAGTATTTT

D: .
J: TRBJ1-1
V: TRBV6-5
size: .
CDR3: CASSYRPRYEAFF
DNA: TGTGCCAGCAGTTACCGACCCAGGTATGAAGCTTTCTTT

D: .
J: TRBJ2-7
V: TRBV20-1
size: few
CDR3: CSASAPGRGPREQYF
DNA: TGCAGTGCTAGCGCCCCGGGGCGGGGTCCTCGAGAGCAGTACTTC

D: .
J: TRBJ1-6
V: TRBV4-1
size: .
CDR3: CASSLGTWPGNSPLHF
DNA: TGCGCCAGCAGCCTTGGGACATGGCCAGGAAATTCACCCCTCCACTTT

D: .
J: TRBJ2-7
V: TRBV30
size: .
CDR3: CAWSQHPLYEQYF
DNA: TGTGCCTGGAGTCAACACCCGCTCTACGAGCAGTACTTC

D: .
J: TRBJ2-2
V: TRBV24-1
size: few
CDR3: CATSSQHTTENTGELFF
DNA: TGTGCCACCTCCAGCCAGCATACGACAGAAAACACCGGGGAGCTGTTTTTT

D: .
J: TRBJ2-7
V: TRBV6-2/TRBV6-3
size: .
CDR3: CASRAAPYEQYF
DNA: TGTGCCAGCAGGGCAGCTCCCTACGAGCAGTACTTC

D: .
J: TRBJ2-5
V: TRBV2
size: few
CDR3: CASRWGWGETQYF
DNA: TGTGCCAGCAGGTGGGGATGGGGAGAGACCCAGTACTTC

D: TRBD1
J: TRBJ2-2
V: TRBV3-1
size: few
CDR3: CASSQTGGIGELFF
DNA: TGTGCCAGCAGCCAAACAGGGGGTATCGGGGAGCTGTTTTTT

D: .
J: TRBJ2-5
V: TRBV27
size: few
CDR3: CASSPTLGKTQYF
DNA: TGTGCCAGCAGTCCCACCCTAGGAAAGACCCAGTACTTC

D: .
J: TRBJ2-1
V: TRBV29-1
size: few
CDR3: CSVGLASLNEQFF
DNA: TGCAGCGTTGGATTGGCTAGCCTCAATGAGCAGTTCTTC

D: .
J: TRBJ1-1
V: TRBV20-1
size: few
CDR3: CSARGGVNTEAFF
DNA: TGCAGTGCTAGAGGCGGGGTGAACACTGAAGCTTTCTTT

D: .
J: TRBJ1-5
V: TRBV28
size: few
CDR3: CASSRRGLGRNRPYSNQPQHF
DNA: TGTGCCAGCAGCCGAAGAGGCCTAGGACGGAACAGACCCTATAGCAATCAGCCCCAGCATTTT

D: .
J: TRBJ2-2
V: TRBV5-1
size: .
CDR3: CASSLDLRVSGELFF
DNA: TGCGCCAGCAGCTTGGACCTCAGGGTTTCCGGGGAGCTGTTTTTT

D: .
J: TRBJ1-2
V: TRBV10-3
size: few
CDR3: CAISDSTDYGYTF
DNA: TGTGCCATCAGTGATTCGACCGACTATGGCTACACCTTC

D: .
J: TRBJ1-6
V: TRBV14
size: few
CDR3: CASSQEGNSPLHF
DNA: TGTGCCAGCAGCCAAGAAGGGAATTCACCCCTCCACTTT

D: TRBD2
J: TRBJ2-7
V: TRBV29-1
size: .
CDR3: CSAAKGSGSAYEQYF
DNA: TGCAGCGCCGCAAAGGGTAGCGGGAGCGCGTACGAGCAGTACTTC

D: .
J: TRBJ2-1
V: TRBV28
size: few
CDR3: CASSSLRYHNEQFF
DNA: TGTGCCAGCAGTTCACTCCGCTATCACAATGAGCAGTTCTTC

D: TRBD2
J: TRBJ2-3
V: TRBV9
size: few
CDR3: CASSVRLAGDDTQYF
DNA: TGTGCCAGCAGCGTCAGACTAGCGGGAGACGATACGCAGTATTTT

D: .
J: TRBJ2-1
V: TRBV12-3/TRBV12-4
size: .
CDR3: CASGARWPEDNEQFF
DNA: TGTGCCAGCGGTGCACGATGGCCCGAGGACAATGAGCAGTTCTTC

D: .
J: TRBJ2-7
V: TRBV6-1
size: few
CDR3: CASSWARTGYEQYF
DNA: TGTGCCAGCAGCTGGGCCCGGACTGGATACGAGCAGTACTTC

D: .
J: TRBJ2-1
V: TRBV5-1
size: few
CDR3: CASSLVFEEQFF
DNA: TGCGCCAGCAGCTTGGTTTTCGAGGAGCAGTTCTTC

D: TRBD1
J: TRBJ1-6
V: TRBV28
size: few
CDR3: CASRPKDRGYNSPLHF
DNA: TGTGCCAGCAGGCCCAAAGACAGGGGGTATAATTCACCCCTCCACTTT

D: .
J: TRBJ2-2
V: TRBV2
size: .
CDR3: CASSEFGTNTGELFF
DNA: TGTGCCAGCAGTGAGTTCGGGACGAACACCGGGGAGCTGTTTTTT

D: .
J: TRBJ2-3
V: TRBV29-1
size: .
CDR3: CSVDLITDTQYF
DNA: TGCAGCGTTGACTTAATTACAGATACGCAGTATTTT

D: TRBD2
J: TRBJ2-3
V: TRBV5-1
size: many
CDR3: CASSSSSGSSDTQYF
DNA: TGCGCCAGCAGCTCATCTAGCGGGAGCTCAGATACGCAGTATTTT

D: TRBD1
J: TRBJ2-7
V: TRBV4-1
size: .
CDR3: CASSHVGTGAYEQYF
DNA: TGCGCCAGCTCCCACGTTGGGACAGGGGCATACGAGCAGTACTTC